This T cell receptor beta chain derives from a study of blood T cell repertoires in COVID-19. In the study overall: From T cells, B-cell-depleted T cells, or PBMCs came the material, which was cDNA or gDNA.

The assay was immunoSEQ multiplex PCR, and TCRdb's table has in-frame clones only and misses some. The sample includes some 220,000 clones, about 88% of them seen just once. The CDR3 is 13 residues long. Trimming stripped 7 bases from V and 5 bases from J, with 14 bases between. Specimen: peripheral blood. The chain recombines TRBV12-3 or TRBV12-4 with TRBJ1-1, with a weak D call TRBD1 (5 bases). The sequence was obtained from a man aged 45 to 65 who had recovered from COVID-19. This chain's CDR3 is CASTSFRGTEAFF. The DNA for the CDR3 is TGTGCCAGCACCTCTTTCCGGGGGACTGAAGCTTTCTTT.